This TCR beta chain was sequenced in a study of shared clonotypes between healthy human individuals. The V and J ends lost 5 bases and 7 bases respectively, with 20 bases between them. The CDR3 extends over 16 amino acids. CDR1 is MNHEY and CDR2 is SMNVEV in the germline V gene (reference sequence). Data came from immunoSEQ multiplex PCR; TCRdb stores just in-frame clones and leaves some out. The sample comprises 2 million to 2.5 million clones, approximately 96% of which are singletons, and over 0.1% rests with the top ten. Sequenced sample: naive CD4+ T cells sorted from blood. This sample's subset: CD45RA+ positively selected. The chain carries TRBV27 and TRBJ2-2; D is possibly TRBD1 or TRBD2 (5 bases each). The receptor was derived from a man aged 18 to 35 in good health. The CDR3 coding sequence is TGTGCCAGCAGTCTAAGCGTTGGGGGTTCTGACGGGGAGCTGTTTTTT. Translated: CASSLSVGGSDGELFF.